Following are 15 T cell receptor beta chains from one sample sequenced in a study of T-cell reconstitution after alpha-beta-depleted transplantation in children. Overall study results and limits: Newly made T cells mostly supplied T-cell counts and diversity one year after transplant.

Preparation of the TCRbeta library used unique molecular identifiers. TCRdb passed the PCR reads through MiXCR, listing each CDR3 protein once. The sample has fewer than 350,000 distinct CDR3 sequences, less than 9.5% seen once. These receptors are not linked to any known antigen. The material was peripheral blood, obtained 360 days after TCRalphabeta/CD19-depleted stem cell transplant. The receptors originated from a female patient aged 2 to 10 who had a stem cell transplant for Fanconi anemia, so the T cells may come from the graft donor.

This clonotype showed up many times. The chain combines TRBV12-3 or TRBV12-4 with TRBJ2-5, with D uncertain. V lost 5 bases, J lost 4 bases, and 5 bases lay in between. CDR3 length: 11 amino acids. The CDR3 loop reads CASSNRETQYF. CDR3 nucleotides: TGTGCCAGCAGTAATCGAGAGACCCAGTACTTC.

This clonotype turned up a few times. This chain uses TRBV5-5 with TRBJ1-2; TRBD1 might be the D (5 bases). The CDR3 covers 11 residues. Trimming removed 0 bases at V and 9 bases at J, with 6 bases between. CDR1 is SGHKS, CDR2 YYEKEE, per germline (reference sequence). CDR3: CASSLEGSYTF. CDR3 nucleotides: TGTGCCAGCAGCTTGGAGGGGAGCTACACCTTC.

This clonotype was recorded at least ten times. The genes are TRBV15 and TRBJ2-2, with TRBD1 identical over 7 bases. The CDR3 has 13 amino acids. Germline-derived CDR1 and CDR2 are LNHNV and YYDKDF (reference sequence). J lost 6 bases, V lost 3 bases, and 1 base had no gene match. CDR3 protein: CATSSQGAGELFF. The CDR3 bases are TGTGCCACCAGCAGCCAGGGGGCCGGGGAGCTGTTTTTT.

This clonotype came up many times. The chain uses TRBV12-3 or TRBV12-4 and TRBJ1-1, with D maybe TRBD1 (5 bases). With 3 bases removed from V and 4 bases from J, the gap between germline ends came to 15 bases. The CDR3 spans 15 residues. CDR3 loop: CASSFLMGGGTEAFF. The CDR3 bases are TGTGCCAGCAGTTTCCTCATGGGTGGGGGCACTGAAGCTTTCTTT.

This clonotype was recorded many times. The chain combines TRBV30 with TRBJ2-5; 8 bases line up with TRBD1. V dropped 2 bases and J dropped 5; count of bases not matched to a gene: 4. Germline V CDR1 and CDR2: GTSNPN, SVGIG (reference sequence). The CDR3 totals 13 residues. DNA for the CDR3: TGTGCCTGGAGTAGGACAGGGAAGGAGACCCAGTACTTC. Translation gives CAWSRTGKETQYF.

The gene calls are TRBV21-1 and TRBJ2-7; TRBD1 was called by the table and not checked on the DNA. TRBV21-1 is marked as a pseudogene. The CDR3 is 11 residues long. The CDR3 loop is CASRGAGEQYV. As DNA, the CDR3 is TGTGCCAGCAGAGGGGCCGGTGAGCAGTACGTC.

This clonotype has a count of ten or more. The J gene is TRBJ2-3, the V gene TRBV5-1; D is undetermined. The CDR3 spans 15 residues. Germline CDR1 and CDR2: SGHRS and YFSETQ. The V end lost 1 base, the J end lost 0 bases, and 9 bases lay between the germline ends. The CDR3 protein is CASSLPQASTDTQYF. The CDR3 nucleotides are TGCGCCAGCAGCTTGCCTCAGGCAAGCACAGATACGCAGTATTTT.

This clonotype was observed many times. The V call is TRBV5-1, the J call TRBJ1-1, with D unclear. CDR1 and CDR2 from the germline V gene are SGHRS and YFSETQ. Deletions cut 4 bases from V and 1 base from J, with 11 bases between. The CDR3 covers 14 residues. CDR3 nucleotide sequence: TGCGCCAGCAGCCGACCTCCGGAGAACACTGAAGCTTTCTTT. Its translation is CASSRPPENTEAFF.

This chain connects TRBV10-2 to TRBJ1-2, with TRBD1 matching over 8 bases. Trimming cost V 9 bases and J 0 bases; bases outside gene matches: 12. CDR1 WSHSY and CDR2 SAAADI come from the germline V gene. The CDR3 sequence is 16 residues long. The CDR3 loop reads CASQDRASGANYGYTF. The CDR3 nucleotides read TGCGCCAGTCAGGACAGGGCCTCCGGCGCTAACTATGGCTACACCTTC.

This clonotype was recorded a few times. The chain uses TRBV18 and TRBJ2-1, with TRBD2 identical over 8 bases. After removal of 5 bases from V and 0 bases from J, the junction contained 6 bases not matched to a gene. The CDR3 is 16 residues long. CDR1 KGHSH and CDR2 LQKENI come from the germline V gene. The CDR3 spells CASSSREGHSYNEQFF. CDR3 bases: TGTGCCAGCTCATCCCGGGAGGGGCACTCCTACAATGAGCAGTTCTTC. The full variable domain, rest sourced from reference TRBV18 and TRBJ2-1, is NAGVMQNPRHLVRRRGQEARLRCSPMKGHSHVYWYRQLPEEGLKFMVYLQKENIIDESGMPKERFSAEFPKEGPSILRIQQVVRGDSAAYFCASSSREGHSYNEQFFGPGTRLTVL.

Only a few counts were recorded for this clonotype. The chain links TRBV18 to TRBJ2-7; TRBD2 might be the D (5 bases). V shed 2 bases and J shed 0 bases, with 11 bases lying between them. The germline V gene has CDR1 KGHSH and CDR2 LQKENI. The CDR3 loop spans 15 amino acids. CDR3 in amino acids: CASSPNEGNSYEQYF. DNA of the CDR3: TGTGCCAGCTCACCAAATGAGGGAAACTCCTACGAGCAGTACTTC.

This clonotype turned up a few times. The rearrangement joins TRBV18 to TRBJ2-5, with D uncertain. The ends were cut back, 1 base at V and 2 bases at J, with 11 bases in the middle. CDR1 is KGHSH, CDR2 LQKENI, per germline. The CDR3 is 15 amino acids. CDR3 in amino acids: CASSPLYGPQETQYF. CDR3 DNA sequence: TGTGCCAGCTCACCACTTTACGGTCCACAAGAGACCCAGTACTTC. Supplemented by reference TRBV18 and TRBJ2-5, the full variable domain reads NAGVMQNPRHLVRRRGQEARLRCSPMKGHSHVYWYRQLPEEGLKFMVYLQKENIIDESGMPKERFSAEFPKEGPSILRIQQVVRGDSAAYFCASSPLYGPQETQYFGPGTRLLVL.

The chain carries TRBV4-1 and TRBJ1-1; D not resolved. The CDR3 spans 17 residues. The ends were cut back, 4 bases at V and 7 bases at J, with 25 bases in the middle. Germline V gene sequence: CDR1 MGHRA, CDR2 YSYEKL. The CDR3 nucleotides are TGCGCCAGCAGCCCCCTCCTAAACGCAGCAACTAGGGTTGAAGCTTTCTTT. Translating gives CASSPLLNAATRVEAFF.

The chain couples TRBV11-1 to TRBJ2-4; D may be TRBD1 or TRBD2 (8 bases each). The length of the CDR3 is 20 residues. Trimming cost V 5 bases and J 7 bases, with 33 bases left between them. CDR1 and CDR2 from the germline V gene are SGHAT and FQDESV (reference sequence). The CDR3 DNA reads TGTGCCAGCAGCCCCGGACAGGGCCGATCCGGGACTAGTGCGGCGAACATTCAGTACTTC. This sequence encodes CASSPGQGRSGTSAANIQYF.

This clonotype was observed a few times. The chain recombines TRBV11-2 with TRBJ2-7; 11 bases are a match to TRBD2. The germline V gene encodes CDR1 SGHAT and CDR2 FQNNGV. J gave up 2 bases and V 3 bases, and 12 bases lay outside the gene matches. The CDR3 runs 18 residues. CDR3 sequence: CASSFTLLAGGLTYEQYV. The CDR3 DNA reads TGTGCCAGCAGCTTCACCCTGCTAGCGGGGGGCCTGACCTACGAGCAGTACGTC.